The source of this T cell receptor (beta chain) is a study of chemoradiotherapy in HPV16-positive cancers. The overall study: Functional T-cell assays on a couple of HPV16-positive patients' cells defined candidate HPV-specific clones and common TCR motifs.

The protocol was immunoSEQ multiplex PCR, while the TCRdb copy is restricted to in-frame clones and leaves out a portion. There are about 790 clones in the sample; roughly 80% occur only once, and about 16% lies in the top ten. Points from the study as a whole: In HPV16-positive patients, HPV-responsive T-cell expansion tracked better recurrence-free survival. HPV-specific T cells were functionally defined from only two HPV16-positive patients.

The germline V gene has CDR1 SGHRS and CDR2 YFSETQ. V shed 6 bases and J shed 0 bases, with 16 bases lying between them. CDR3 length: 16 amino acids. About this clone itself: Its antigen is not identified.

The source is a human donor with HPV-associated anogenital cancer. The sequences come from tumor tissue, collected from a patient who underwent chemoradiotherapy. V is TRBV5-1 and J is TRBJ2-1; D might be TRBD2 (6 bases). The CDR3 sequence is CASTVTSPSSYNEQFF. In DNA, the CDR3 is TGCGCCAGCACCGTAACTAGCCCGAGCTCCTACAATGAGCAGTTCTTC.